The 3 T cell receptor beta chains reported below all come from one sample, sequenced in a study of CD8 T cells in ankylosing spondylitis. Each CDR3 protein is one row after TCRdb ran MiXCR on the 5' RACE reads. The sample has around 320,000 distinct CDR3 sequences; less than 25% are singletons. The sequenced sample was blood, either unsorted or a sorted T cell fraction (not recorded which). These receptor sequences come from a female donor with ankylosing spondylitis or in good health (not recorded which).

The rearrangement joins TRBV27 to TRBJ2-3; the D is unclear. CDR1 MNHEY and CDR2 SMNVEV come from the germline V gene (reference sequence). Between the trimmed V and J ends, which lost 5 bases and 3 bases, there was a span of 18 bases. CDR3 length equals 16 residues. The CDR3: CASSPPFGVGTDTQYF. The CDR3 DNA reads as TGTGCCAGCAGTCCCCCCTTCGGAGTAGGGACAGATACGCAGTATTTT.

J is TRBJ2-6 and V is TRBV29-1, with TRBD1 matching 9 bases. V shed 1 base and J 3 bases; nucleotides not matched to a gene: 4. This CDR3 is built from 16 residues. CDR1 and CDR2 from the germline V gene are SQVTM and ANQGSEA. Written as DNA, the CDR3 is TGCAGCGTTGAAGGGGACAGGGCAAGTGGGGCCAACGTCCTGACTTTC. Translated: CSVEGDRASGANVLTF.

The rearrangement joins TRBV20-1 to TRBJ1-1; D call uncertain. Germline CDR1 reads DFQATT; CDR2 reads SNEGSKA (reference sequence). CDR3 length equals 13 residues. Trimming shortened V by 6 bases and J by 4 bases, and 15 bases separated the two germline ends. This chain's CDR3 is CSAMDLAGTEAFF. The CDR3 DNA follows: TGCAGTGCGATGGACTTAGCAGGCACTGAAGCTTTCTTT.